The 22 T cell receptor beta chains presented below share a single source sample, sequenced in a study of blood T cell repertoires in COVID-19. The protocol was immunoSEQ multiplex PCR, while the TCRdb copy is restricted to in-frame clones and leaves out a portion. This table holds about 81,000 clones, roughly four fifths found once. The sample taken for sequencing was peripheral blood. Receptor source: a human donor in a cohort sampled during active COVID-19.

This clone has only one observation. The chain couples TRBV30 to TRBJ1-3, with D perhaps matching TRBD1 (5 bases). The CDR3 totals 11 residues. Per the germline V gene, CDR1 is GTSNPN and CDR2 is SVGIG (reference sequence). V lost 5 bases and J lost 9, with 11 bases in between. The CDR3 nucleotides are TGTGCCTGGGGAGACAGCGGCACCATATATTTT. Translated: CAWGDSGTIYF.

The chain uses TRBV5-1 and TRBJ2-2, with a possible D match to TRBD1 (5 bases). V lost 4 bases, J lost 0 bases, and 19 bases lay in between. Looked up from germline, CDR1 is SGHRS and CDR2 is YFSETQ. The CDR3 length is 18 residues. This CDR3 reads CASSMAAGPSTNTGELFF. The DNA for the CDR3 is TGCGCCAGCAGCATGGCGGCAGGGCCCTCTACGAACACCGGGGAGCTGTTTTTT.

CDR3 sequence (DNA): TGTGCCACCAGCCTCTCTGGGGCCAACGTCCTGACTTTC. It translates to CATSLSGANVLTF. The chain carries TRBV24-1 and TRBJ2-6; D gene uncertain. Trimming removed 7 bases at V and 0 bases at J, with 3 bases between. The CDR3 spans 13 residues. From germline, CDR1 is KGHDR and CDR2 SFDVKD.

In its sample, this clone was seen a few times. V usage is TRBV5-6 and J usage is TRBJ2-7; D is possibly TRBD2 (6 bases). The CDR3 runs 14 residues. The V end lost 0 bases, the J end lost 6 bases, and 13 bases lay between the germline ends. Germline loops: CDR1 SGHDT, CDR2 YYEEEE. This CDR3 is CASSLGGLPGEQYF. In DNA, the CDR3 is TGTGCCAGCAGCTTGGGGGGACTGCCCGGCGAGCAGTACTTC.

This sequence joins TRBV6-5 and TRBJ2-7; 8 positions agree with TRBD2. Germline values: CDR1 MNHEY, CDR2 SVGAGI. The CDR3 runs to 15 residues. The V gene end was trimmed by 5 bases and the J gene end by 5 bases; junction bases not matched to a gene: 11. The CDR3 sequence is CASSLVAGKFDEQYF. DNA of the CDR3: TGTGCCAGCAGTCTGGTAGCGGGGAAGTTCGACGAGCAGTACTTC.

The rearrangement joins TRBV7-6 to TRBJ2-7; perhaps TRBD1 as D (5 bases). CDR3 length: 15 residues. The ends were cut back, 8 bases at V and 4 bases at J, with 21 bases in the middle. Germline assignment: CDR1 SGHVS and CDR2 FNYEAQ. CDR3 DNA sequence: TGTGCCAGCGGGGTAGGGGTAGGCTCTCCGTACGAGCAGTACTTC. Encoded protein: CASGVGVGSPYEQYF.

Here the CDR3 reads CASSLDRSYEQYF. CDR3 in DNA: TGCGCCAGCAGCTTGGATAGATCCTACGAGCAGTACTTC. The J gene is TRBJ2-7, the V gene TRBV5-1; D is unclear. V was shortened by 0 bases and J by 1 base, with 5 bases between the two germline ends. The CDR3 has 13 amino acids. Germline CDR1 is SGHRS and CDR2 is YFSETQ. The full variable domain, its missing parts supplied by reference TRBV5-1 and TRBJ2-7, is KAGVTQTPRYLIKTRGQQVTLSCSPISGHRSVSWYQQTPGQGLQFLFEYFSETQRNKGNFPGRFSGRQFSNSRSEMNVSTLELGDSALYLCASSLDRSYEQYFGPGTRLTVT.

In DNA, the CDR3 is TGTGCCAGCAGTGAGGGTCTAGCGGTCGAGACCCAGTACTTC. Its protein is CASSEGLAVETQYF. The rearrangement links TRBV2 to TRBJ2-5, with 7 bases fitting TRBD2. CDR3 length: 14 residues. Germline V CDR1 and CDR2: SNHLY, FYNNEI. J lost 5 bases, V lost 3 bases, and 6 bases had no gene match.

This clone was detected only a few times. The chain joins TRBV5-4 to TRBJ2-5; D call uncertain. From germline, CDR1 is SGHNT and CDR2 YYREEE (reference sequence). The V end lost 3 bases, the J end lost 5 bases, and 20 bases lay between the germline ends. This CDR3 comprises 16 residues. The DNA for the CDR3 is TGTGCCAGCAGCTCCAACTCCAAGCGTAGTATTGAGACCCAGTACTTC. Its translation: CASSSNSKRSIETQYF.

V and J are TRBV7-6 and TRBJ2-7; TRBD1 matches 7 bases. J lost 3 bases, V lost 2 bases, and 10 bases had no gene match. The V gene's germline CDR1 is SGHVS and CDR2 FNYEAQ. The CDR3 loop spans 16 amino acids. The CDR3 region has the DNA TGTGCCAGCAGCTTAAGTAACAGGGGCACCAACTACGAGCAGTACTTC. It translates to CASSLSNRGTNYEQYF.

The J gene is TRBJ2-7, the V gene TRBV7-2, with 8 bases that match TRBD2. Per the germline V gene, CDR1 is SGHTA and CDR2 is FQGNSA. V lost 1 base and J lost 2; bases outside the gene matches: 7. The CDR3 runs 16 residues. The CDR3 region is CASSLGFGGAPYEQYF. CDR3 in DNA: TGTGCCAGCAGCTTAGGTTTCGGGGGGGCACCCTACGAGCAGTACTTC.

The CDR3 coding sequence is TGTGCCAGCAGTTGGACTAGCACAGATACGCAGTATTTT. As protein: CASSWTSTDTQYF. The chain is built from TRBV5-6 and TRBJ2-3, with D possibly TRBD2 on 5 matching bases. Germline-derived CDR1 and CDR2 are SGHDT and YYEEEE. Deletions cut 5 bases from V and 0 bases from J, with 7 bases between. The CDR3 is 13 amino acids.

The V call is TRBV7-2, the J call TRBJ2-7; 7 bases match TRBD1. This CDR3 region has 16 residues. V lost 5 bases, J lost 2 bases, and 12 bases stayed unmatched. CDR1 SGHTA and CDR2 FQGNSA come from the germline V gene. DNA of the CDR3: TGTGCCAGCAGCATCTACTACAGGGGATCGACCTACGAGCAGTACTTC. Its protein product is CASSIYYRGSTYEQYF. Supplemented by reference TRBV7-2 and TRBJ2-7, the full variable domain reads GAGVSQSPSNKVTEKGKDVELRCDPISGHTALYWYRQSLGQGLEFLIYFQGNSAPDKSGLPSDRFSAERTGGSVSTLTIQRTQQEDSAVYLCASSIYYRGSTYEQYFGPGTRLTVT.

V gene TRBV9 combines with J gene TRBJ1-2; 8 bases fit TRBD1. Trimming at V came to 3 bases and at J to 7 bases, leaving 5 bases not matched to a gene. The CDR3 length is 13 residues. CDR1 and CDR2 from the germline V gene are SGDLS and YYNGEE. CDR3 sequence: CASSDGQGSGYTF. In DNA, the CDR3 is TGTGCCAGCAGCGACGGACAGGGCAGTGGCTACACCTTC.

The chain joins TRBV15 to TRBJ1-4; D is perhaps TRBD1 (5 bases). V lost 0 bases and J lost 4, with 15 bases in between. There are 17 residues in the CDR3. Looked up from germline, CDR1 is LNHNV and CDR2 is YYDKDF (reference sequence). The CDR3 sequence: CATSRDRVAGDNEKLFF. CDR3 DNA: TGTGCCACCAGCAGAGATAGGGTAGCGGGGGATAATGAAAAACTGTTTTTT. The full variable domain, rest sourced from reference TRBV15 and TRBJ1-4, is DAMVIQNPRYQVTQFGKPVTLSCSQTLNHNVMYWYQQKSSQAPKLLFHYYDKDFNNEADTPDNFQSRRPNTSFCFLDIRSPGLGDTAMYLCATSRDRVAGDNEKLFFGSGTQLSVL.

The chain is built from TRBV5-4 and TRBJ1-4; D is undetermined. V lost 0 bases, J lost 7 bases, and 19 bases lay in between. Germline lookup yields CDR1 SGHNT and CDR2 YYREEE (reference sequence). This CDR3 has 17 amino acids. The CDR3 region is CASSLGGWRESGEKLFF. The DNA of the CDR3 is TGTGCCAGCAGCTTGGGGGGTTGGAGGGAAAGTGGTGAAAAACTGTTTTTT. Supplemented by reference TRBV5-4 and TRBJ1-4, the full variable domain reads ETGVTQSPTHLIKTRGQQVTLRCSSQSGHNTVSWYQQALGQGPQFIFQYYREEENGRGNFPPRFSGLQFPNYSSELNVNALELDDSALYLCASSLGGWRESGEKLFFGSGTQLSVL.

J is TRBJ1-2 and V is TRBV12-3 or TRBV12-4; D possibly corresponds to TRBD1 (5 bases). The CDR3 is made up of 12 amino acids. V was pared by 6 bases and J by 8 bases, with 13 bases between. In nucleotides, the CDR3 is TGTGCCAGCAGCCTTCAGGGTCGGGGCTACACCTTC. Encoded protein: CASSLQGRGYTF.

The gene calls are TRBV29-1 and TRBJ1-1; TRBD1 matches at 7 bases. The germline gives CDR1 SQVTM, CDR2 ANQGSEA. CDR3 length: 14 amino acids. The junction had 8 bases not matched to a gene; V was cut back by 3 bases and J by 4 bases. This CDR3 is CSVDRGDLGTEAFF. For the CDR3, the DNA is TGCAGCGTTGACAGGGGGGACCTGGGCACTGAAGCTTTCTTT.

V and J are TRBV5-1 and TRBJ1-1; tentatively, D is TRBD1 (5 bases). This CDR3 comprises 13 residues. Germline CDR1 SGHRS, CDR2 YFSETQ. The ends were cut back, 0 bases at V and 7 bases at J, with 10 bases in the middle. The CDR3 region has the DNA TGCGCCAGCAGCTTGGCCCCGACAGATGAAGCTTTCTTT. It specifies CASSLAPTDEAFF.

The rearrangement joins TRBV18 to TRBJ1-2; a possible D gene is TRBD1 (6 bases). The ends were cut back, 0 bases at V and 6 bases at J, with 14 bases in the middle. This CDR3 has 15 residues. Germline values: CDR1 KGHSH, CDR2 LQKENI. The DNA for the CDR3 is TGTGCCAGCTCACCACCCCAGGGGCGTTGGGATGGCTACACCTTC. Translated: CASSPPQGRWDGYTF.

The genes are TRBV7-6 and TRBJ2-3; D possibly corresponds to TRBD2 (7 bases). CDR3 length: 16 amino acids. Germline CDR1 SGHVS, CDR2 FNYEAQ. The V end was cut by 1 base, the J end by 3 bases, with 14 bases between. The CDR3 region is CASSLEGGVKTDTQYF. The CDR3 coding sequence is TGTGCCAGCAGCTTAGAAGGGGGGGTAAAAACAGATACGCAGTATTTT. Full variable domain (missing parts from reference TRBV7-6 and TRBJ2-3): GAGVSQSPRYKVTKRGQDVALRCDPISGHVSLYWYRQALGQGPEFLTYFNYEAQQDKSGLPNDRFSAERPEGSISTLTIQRTEQRDSAMYRCASSLEGGVKTDTQYFGPGTRLTVL.

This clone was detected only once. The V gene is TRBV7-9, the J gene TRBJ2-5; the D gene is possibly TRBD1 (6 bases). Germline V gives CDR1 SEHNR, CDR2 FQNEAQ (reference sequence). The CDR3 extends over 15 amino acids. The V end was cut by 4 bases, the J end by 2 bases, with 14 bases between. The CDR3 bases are TGTGCCAGCAGCTCTCGACAGGTGGGGCAAGAGACCCAGTACTTC. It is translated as CASSSRQVGQETQYF.